This paragraph reports one TCR beta chain. Using immunoSEQ multiplex PCR, the repertoire was profiled, and TCRdb retains in-frame clones only, with some absent. This sample carries approximately 660,000 clones, roughly 90% of them seen once, and the ten largest clones take 0.01%. The data originate from a study of shared T cell receptors in the human thymus. The germline gives CDR1 SGHRS, CDR2 YFSETQ. V lost 4 bases, J lost 0 bases, and 17 bases lay in between. The CDR3 has 17 residues. These records were also assigned to another study, of human thymus T cells.

The J gene is TRBJ1-3, the V gene TRBV5-1; D not certain. The receptor was isolated from a boy under two years old with a congenital heart defect. Sequenced sample: thymocytes. The CDR3 is CASSPPNGSASGNTIYF. CDR3 nucleotides: TGCGCCAGCAGCCCGCCTAACGGGTCAGCCTCTGGAAACACCATATATTTT.